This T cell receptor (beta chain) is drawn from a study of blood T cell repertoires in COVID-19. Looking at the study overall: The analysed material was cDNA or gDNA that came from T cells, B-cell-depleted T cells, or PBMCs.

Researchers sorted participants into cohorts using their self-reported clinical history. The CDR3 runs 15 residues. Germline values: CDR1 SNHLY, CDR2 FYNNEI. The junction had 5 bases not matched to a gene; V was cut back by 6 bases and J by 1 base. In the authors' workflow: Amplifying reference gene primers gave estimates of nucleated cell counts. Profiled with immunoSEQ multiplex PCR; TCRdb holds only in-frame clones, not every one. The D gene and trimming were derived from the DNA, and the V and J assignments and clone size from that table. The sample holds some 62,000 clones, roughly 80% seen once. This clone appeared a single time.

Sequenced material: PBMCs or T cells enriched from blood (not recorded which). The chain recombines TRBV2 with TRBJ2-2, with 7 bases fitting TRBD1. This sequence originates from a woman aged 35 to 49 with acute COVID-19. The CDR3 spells CASRTGWRNTGELFF. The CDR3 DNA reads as TGTGCCAGCAGGACAGGGTGGAGGAACACCGGGGAGCTGTTTTTT.